This T cell receptor (beta chain) was identified during a study of CD8 T cells in ankylosing spondylitis (dated by TCRdb to the late 2010s). Study-level background: T cell receptor beta repertoires were profiled in healthy donors and ankylosing spondylitis patients so that disease-linked TCR variants could be found. Peripheral blood was sampled, and synovial fluid was additionally collected from ankylosing spondylitis patients. The whole study cohort included about a hundred healthy donors and 20 to 30 ankylosing spondylitis patients. What the work shows at the level of the full study, not this receptor alone: Some of the motif variants had been reported before in the synovial fluid and blood of reactive arthritis patients, a finding that suggests common disease-initiation mechanisms. The disease-linked clones showed a CD8+ phenotype and occurred at relatively low frequencies in peripheral blood. The disease-linked clones were reported as significantly enriched in matched synovial fluid samples from ankylosing spondylitis patients. Blood from ankylosing spondylitis patients appeared to be characterized by a TCR beta motif made up of several highly homologous amino acid variants.

In the case of this clonotype: Its antigen is still unknown. No quality values exist for individual bases; no much larger clone is one base distant.

Measured from the cysteine to the phenylalanine, the CDR3 is 13 residues long. CDR3 DNA is the only sequence kept; it has 39 bases, read in frame from the first base. Sequences MNHNY (CDR1) and SVGAGI (CDR2) are obtained from the germline V gene (reference sequence). V is shortened by 7 bases, J by 3 bases, and the region joining them spans 12 bases. Sequenced using an Illumina HiSeq 2500. Quantitative 5'-RACE with molecular barcodes was the method used to prepare the TCR beta libraries. On the study's bioinformatics: A new computational method based on a probabilistic model of VDJ rearrangement was used to identify disease-linked TCR variants. The public reads were quality trimmed at Q25 with fastp and then assembled into clones with MiXCR by TCRdb, keeping productive beta chains. A single entry per CDR3 protein holds the most common genes and DNA from its merged rows. These V and J calls derive from TCRdb rather than the authors' analysis. In this sample the table shows about 750,000 distinct CDR3 sequences, 19% of which occur a single time. Of the sample, roughly a fifth falls within the top ten clones.

Sequences were obtained from blood, either unsorted or a sorted T cell fraction (not recorded which). The sequence was collected from a male donor with ankylosing spondylitis. The rearrangement combines TRBV6-6 with TRBJ1-1, and perhaps TRBD1 as D gene, on 5 matching bases. The CDR3 is CASTQWGYTEAFF. The bases are TGTGCCAGCACCCAATGGGGGTACACTGAAGCTTTCTTT.